Listed here are 10 T cell receptor beta chains from one sample, sequenced in a study of cytomegalovirus exposure and HLA in healthy donors. The PCR used 60 Vbeta and 13 Jbeta primers. The method was immunoSEQ multiplex PCR; TCRdb's version includes in-frame clones alone and lacks a portion of them. Of around 130,000 clones detected, just over 75% appear once; the ten largest clones hold roughly 1.8%. Sequenced input: PBMCs. These receptor sequences come from a woman between 50 and 59 years old in good health and CMV-seronegative.

The rearrangement links TRBV7-2 to TRBJ2-7, with a possible D match to TRBD2 (5 bases). The length of the CDR3 is 15 residues. V lost 5 bases and J 5 bases, leaving 19 bases between the germline ends. The germline CDR1 and CDR2 sequences are SGHTA and FQGNSA. For the CDR3, the DNA is TGTGCCAGCAGCCTTGGCACGGGGTCGGCGGACGAGCAGTACTTC. Its protein is CASSLGTGSADEQYF. Full variable domain (outside the CDR3, taken from reference TRBV7-2 and TRBJ2-7): GAGVSQSPSNKVTEKGKDVELRCDPISGHTALYWYRQSLGQGLEFLIYFQGNSAPDKSGLPSDRFSAERTGGSVSTLTIQRTQQEDSAVYLCASSLGTGSADEQYFGPGTRLTVT.

This rearrangement joins TRBV7-2 to TRBJ1-5; a weak D match, TRBD1 (5 bases). Germline CDR1 SGHTA, CDR2 FQGNSA. V lost 5 bases and J lost 0, with 14 bases in between. The CDR3 runs to 16 residues. Here the CDR3 reads CASSTLDTYSNQPQHF. The CDR3 nucleotides read TGTGCCAGCAGCACTTTGGACACGTATAGCAATCAGCCCCAGCATTTT.

J is TRBJ1-2 and V is TRBV6-5, with 7 positions matching TRBD1. V shed 7 bases, J shed 1 base, and the junction held 9 bases outside the gene matches. Germline-derived CDR1 and CDR2 are MNHEY and SVGAGI. CDR3 length equals 15 residues. The CDR3 here is CASIDTGARNYGYTF. CDR3 in DNA: TGTGCCAGCATCGACACAGGGGCACGTAACTATGGCTACACCTTC.

The CDR3 DNA sequence: TGCGCCAGCAGCGCACAGACACAGGGGTCTGGCTATGAGCAGTTCTTC. Its protein product is CASSAQTQGSGYEQFF. V and J are TRBV5-1 and TRBJ2-1, with 7 bases fitting TRBD1. Trimming cost V 4 bases and J 8 bases; bases outside gene matches: 15. This CDR3 comprises 16 residues. Germline loops: CDR1 SGHRS, CDR2 YFSETQ.

The V and J genes are TRBV7-9 and TRBJ1-4; 9 bases agree with TRBD1. CDR3 length: 16 residues. The V and J ends lost 4 bases and 6 bases, in that order; junction bases with no gene match: 9. CDR1 and CDR2 from the germline V gene are SEHNR and FQNEAQ (reference sequence). This CDR3 reads CASSSGTGYGHEKLFF. As DNA, the CDR3 is TGTGCCAGCAGCTCCGGGACAGGGTACGGTCATGAAAAACTGTTTTTT. Full variable domain (remainder filled in from reference TRBV7-9 and TRBJ1-4): DTGVSQNPRHKITKRGQNVTFRCDPISEHNRLYWYRQTLGQGPEFLTYFQNEAQLEKSRLLSDRFSAERPKGSFSTLEIQRTEQGDSAMYLCASSSGTGYGHEKLFFGSGTQLSVL.

The rearrangement joins TRBV19 to TRBJ2-7; TRBD1 matches at 9 bases. The CDR3 contains 14 residues. Germline V CDR1 and CDR2: LNHDA, SQIVND (reference sequence). Unmatched junction bases numbered 4, after V lost 3 bases and J lost 4 bases. This chain's CDR3 is CASSIGTGRYEQYF. CDR3 nucleotides: TGTGCCAGTAGTATCGGGACAGGGAGATACGAGCAGTACTTC.

The chain has TRBV10-3 and TRBJ2-5; 8 bases fit TRBD2. The trim removed 3 bases at V and 9 bases at J, leaving 3 bases unmatched. In germline, CDR1 is ENHRY, CDR2 SYGVKD. This CDR3 spans 12 amino acids. CDR3 bases: TGTGCCATCAGTGAAACCGGGGGGGCCCAGTACTTC. Its translation is CAISETGGAQYF.

This clone was seen once. This rearrangement joins TRBV11-2 to TRBJ1-2; 9 bases map to TRBD1. Unmatched junction bases numbered 11, after V lost 6 bases and J lost 6 bases. Germline CDR1 is SGHAT and CDR2 is FQNNGV. This CDR3 contains 15 residues. CDR3 sequence (DNA): TGTGCCAGCAGGGATCTGGGACAGGGACGCGATGGCTACACCTTC. Protein sequence: CASRDLGQGRDGYTF.

Written as DNA, the CDR3 is TGTGCCAGCAAGGCCCCCCACTCGACTAGCTTCCCCTACGAGCAGTACGTC. Translating it yields CASKAPHSTSFPYEQYV. This chain uses TRBV27 with TRBJ2-7, with TRBD2 identical over 7 bases. CDR3 size: 17 residues. Trimming cost V 7 bases and J 2 bases; bases outside gene matches: 17. Germline V gene lookup returns CDR1 MNHEY and CDR2 SMNVEV (reference sequence).

DNA of the CDR3: TGTGCCAGCAGTCCCCGGGGGTCGAGGAACACTGAAGCTTTCTTT. This codes for CASSPRGSRNTEAFF. The V and J genes are TRBV27 and TRBJ1-1; TRBD1 might be the D (5 bases). The CDR3 runs to 15 residues. Between the trimmed V and J ends, which lost 5 bases and 1 base, there was a span of 14 bases. Germline CDR1 is MNHEY and CDR2 is SMNVEV (reference sequence).